The rows below give T cell receptor beta chains drawn from one sample of a study of T cell responses to AZD1222 COVID-19 vaccine. TCRdb keeps only in-frame clones here, not all; method: immunoSEQ multiplex PCR. There are some 140,000 clones in the sample; about 92% occur only once, and approximately 17% lies in the top ten. The specimen comprised peripheral blood, sampled on day 0 of AZD1222 vaccination. The source of these receptors is an adult in good health. The CDR3 runs from the conserved cysteine through the conserved F or W. Each record gives: clone size, J gene, CDR3 length, D gene, V gene, CDR3 protein, CDR3 DNA. The D gene is left open where the match is weak. Clone sizes are given selectively: once, few, many, or a class where the clone is expanded.

clone_size: NA; j_call: TRBJ2-7; cdr3_length: 16; d_call: NA; v_call: TRBV7-3; cdr3_aa: CASSLLVGGRGDEQYF; cdr3_nt: TGTGCCAGCAGCTTACTCGTAGGAGGAAGGGGTGACGAGCAGTACTTC
clone_size: NA; j_call: TRBJ2-7; cdr3_length: 16; d_call: NA; v_call: TRBV27; cdr3_aa: CASSSKRDPGAYEQYF; cdr3_nt: TGTGCCAGCAGCTCAAAAAGGGACCCCGGAGCCTACGAGCAGTACTTC
clone_size: NA; j_call: TRBJ2-1; cdr3_length: 13; d_call: TRBD1; v_call: TRBV7-7; cdr3_aa: CASSLRDRGEQFF; cdr3_nt: TGTGCTAGCAGCTTGAGAGACAGGGGCGAGCAGTTCTTC
clone_size: once; j_call: TRBJ2-1; cdr3_length: 14; d_call: TRBD2; v_call: TRBV6-5; cdr3_aa: CASNSGVSYNEQFF; cdr3_nt: TGTGCCAGCAACAGCGGGGTCTCCTACAATGAGCAGTTCTTC
clone_size: NA; j_call: TRBJ2-1; cdr3_length: 12; d_call: NA; v_call: TRBV28; cdr3_aa: CASRSTYNEQFF; cdr3_nt: TGTGCCAGCAGGTCGACCTACAATGAGCAGTTCTTC
clone_size: NA; j_call: TRBJ2-5; cdr3_length: 13; d_call: NA; v_call: TRBV19; cdr3_aa: CASNPRAQETQYF; cdr3_nt: TGTGCCAGTAACCCCCGGGCTCAAGAGACCCAGTACTTC
clone_size: NA; j_call: TRBJ2-2; cdr3_length: 15; d_call: NA; v_call: TRBV19; cdr3_aa: CASSIRGGTTGELFF; cdr3_nt: TGTGCCAGTAGTATTAGAGGGGGGACCACCGGGGAGCTGTTTTTT
clone_size: NA; j_call: TRBJ2-7; cdr3_length: 13; d_call: NA; v_call: TRBV30; cdr3_aa: CAWSTQGSGEQYF; cdr3_nt: TGTGCCTGGAGTACTCAGGGCAGTGGCGAGCAGTACTTC
clone_size: NA; j_call: TRBJ1-2; cdr3_length: 13; d_call: NA; v_call: TRBV29-1; cdr3_aa: CSVATGKDYGYTF; cdr3_nt: TGCAGCGTTGCTACAGGGAAAGACTATGGCTACACCTTC
clone_size: few; j_call: TRBJ1-2; cdr3_length: 14; d_call: TRBD1; v_call: TRBV25-1; cdr3_aa: CASSDLGQGISYTF; cdr3_nt: TGTGCCAGCAGTGACCTCGGACAGGGTATTAGCTACACCTTC
clone_size: few; j_call: TRBJ1-1; cdr3_length: 16; d_call: NA; v_call: TRBV10-3; cdr3_aa: CATGRDGGIRDTEAFF; cdr3_nt: TGTGCCACTGGCCGGGACGGGGGGATTAGGGACACTGAAGCTTTCTTT
clone_size: NA; j_call: TRBJ1-5; cdr3_length: 11; d_call: NA; v_call: TRBV12-3/TRBV12-4; cdr3_aa: CASSEGGPQHF; cdr3_nt: TGTGCCAGCAGCGAGGGAGGGCCCCAGCATTTT
clone_size: few; j_call: TRBJ1-1; cdr3_length: 17; d_call: TRBD1; v_call: TRBV18; cdr3_aa: CASSPTSGQGGNNEAFF; cdr3_nt: TGTGCCAGCTCACCTACATCCGGACAGGGAGGTAATAATGAAGCTTTCTTT
clone_size: NA; j_call: TRBJ1-1; cdr3_length: 17; d_call: TRBD1; v_call: TRBV6-4; cdr3_aa: CASSDPDRGRIDTEAFF; cdr3_nt: TGTGCCAGCAGTGACCCGGACAGGGGGCGGATTGACACTGAAGCTTTCTTT
clone_size: once; j_call: TRBJ1-2; cdr3_length: 14; d_call: NA; v_call: TRBV3-1/TRBV3-2; cdr3_aa: CASSQVEGAGGYTF; cdr3_nt: TGTGCCAGCAGCCAAGTAGAAGGGGCTGGAGGCTACACCTTC
clone_size: NA; j_call: TRBJ2-4; cdr3_length: 17; d_call: NA; v_call: TRBV11-2; cdr3_aa: CASSLVVSSLAKNIQYF; cdr3_nt: TGTGCCAGCAGCTTAGTTGTCAGCTCACTAGCCAAAAACATTCAGTACTTC
clone_size: NA; j_call: TRBJ1-2; cdr3_length: 12; d_call: NA; v_call: TRBV9; cdr3_aa: CASQGLAYGYTF; cdr3_nt: TGTGCCTCCCAAGGGCTGGCCTATGGCTACACCTTC
clone_size: NA; j_call: TRBJ1-4; cdr3_length: 16; d_call: NA; v_call: TRBV7-9; cdr3_aa: CASSYRDKEPNEKLFF; cdr3_nt: TGTGCCAGCAGCTACCGGGACAAGGAGCCTAATGAAAAACTGTTTTTT
clone_size: NA; j_call: TRBJ2-1; cdr3_length: 13; d_call: NA; v_call: TRBV6-2/TRBV6-3; cdr3_aa: CASSYGPSNEQFF; cdr3_nt: TGTGCCAGCAGTTACGGACCGTCCAATGAGCAGTTCTTC
clone_size: NA; j_call: TRBJ1-1; cdr3_length: 13; d_call: TRBD1; v_call: TRBV20-1; cdr3_aa: CSASSRGKSRAFF; cdr3_nt: TGCAGTGCTAGTAGCAGGGGGAAGAGTCGAGCTTTCTTT
clone_size: NA; j_call: TRBJ2-1; cdr3_length: 12; d_call: NA; v_call: TRBV24-1; cdr3_aa: CATSEAGLGQFF; cdr3_nt: TGTGCCACCAGTGAGGCCGGACTTGGGCAGTTCTTC
clone_size: NA; j_call: TRBJ1-3; cdr3_length: 15; d_call: TRBD1; v_call: TRBV7-3; cdr3_aa: CASSLQGAAGNTIYF; cdr3_nt: TGTGCCAGCAGCTTACAGGGGGCCGCTGGAAACACCATATATTTT
clone_size: NA; j_call: TRBJ1-4; cdr3_length: 16; d_call: TRBD1; v_call: TRBV5-1; cdr3_aa: CASSPTGGTTNEKLFF; cdr3_nt: TGCGCCAGCAGCCCGACAGGGGGGACAACTAATGAAAAACTGTTTTTT
clone_size: few; j_call: TRBJ1-1; cdr3_length: 13; d_call: NA; v_call: TRBV2; cdr3_aa: CASRLTGNTEAFF; cdr3_nt: TGTGCCAGCAGACTGACAGGTAACACTGAAGCTTTCTTT
clone_size: NA; j_call: TRBJ2-7; cdr3_length: 15; d_call: TRBD1; v_call: TRBV7-9; cdr3_aa: CASSSLRDSGPEQYF; cdr3_nt: TGTGCCAGCAGCTCTCTCCGGGACAGTGGACCCGAGCAGTACTTC
clone_size: NA; j_call: TRBJ2-1; cdr3_length: 14; d_call: NA; v_call: TRBV9; cdr3_aa: CASSVRAFNNEQFF; cdr3_nt: TGTGCCAGCAGCGTCCGGGCTTTTAACAATGAGCAGTTCTTC
clone_size: NA; j_call: TRBJ2-1; cdr3_length: 13; d_call: NA; v_call: TRBV11-3; cdr3_aa: CASSPQNANEQFF; cdr3_nt: TGTGCCAGCAGCCCCCAAAATGCAAATGAGCAGTTCTTC
clone_size: NA; j_call: TRBJ1-4; cdr3_length: 14; d_call: NA; v_call: TRBV5-1; cdr3_aa: CASSSSGTVEKLFF; cdr3_nt: TGCGCCAGCAGCTCATCCGGGACGGTTGAAAAACTGTTTTTT
clone_size: NA; j_call: TRBJ1-4; cdr3_length: 15; d_call: TRBD1; v_call: TRBV6-5; cdr3_aa: CASSSWTGEGEKLFF; cdr3_nt: TGTGCCAGCAGTTCCTGGACAGGGGAAGGTGAAAAACTGTTTTTT
clone_size: NA; j_call: TRBJ1-4; cdr3_length: 14; d_call: NA; v_call: TRBV7-6; cdr3_aa: CASSPGATNEKLFF; cdr3_nt: TGTGCCAGCAGCCCAGGGGCAACTAATGAAAAACTGTTTTTT
clone_size: few; j_call: TRBJ1-2; cdr3_length: 14; d_call: NA; v_call: TRBV2; cdr3_aa: CASSGYAGLSGYTF; cdr3_nt: TGTGCCAGTTCCGGGTATGCAGGTTTAAGCGGCTACACCTTC